The 6 T cell receptor beta chains reported below all come from one sample, sequenced in a study of blood T cell repertoires in COVID-19. This table comes from immunoSEQ multiplex PCR, and its TCRdb copy is limited to in-frame clones, with some not included. The table lists under 200,000 clones, roughly 77% of them singletons, with roughly 5.6% in the top ten. The sequencing input was peripheral blood. The receptors here all came from a woman in her forties with COVID-19, enrolled during active disease.

The J gene is TRBJ1-2, the V gene TRBV7-2; D not resolved. V shed 1 base and J shed 0 bases, with 15 bases lying between them. The germline V gene has CDR1 SGHTA and CDR2 FQGNSA. The CDR3 loop spans 17 amino acids. CDR3 in DNA: TGTGCCAGCAGCTTAGTGGCGGCCGACGTAACTAACTATGGCTACACCTTC. Its translation is CASSLVAADVTNYGYTF.

The chain links TRBV10-3 to TRBJ2-2; TRBD1 matches 7 bases. The CDR3 loop spans 18 amino acids. After removal of 10 bases from V and 5 bases from J, the junction contained 22 bases not matched to a gene. From germline, CDR1 is ENHRY and CDR2 SYGVKD. CDR3 loop: CATSTPPTGRIGTGELFF. DNA of the CDR3: TGTGCCACTTCCACCCCGCCGACAGGGCGGATTGGTACCGGGGAGCTGTTTTTT.

The table lists this clone with a count of one. CDR3 protein: CASSFAGQGGFETQYF. CDR3 nucleotides: TGCGCCAGCAGCTTCGCTGGACAGGGGGGATTCGAGACCCAGTACTTC. V is TRBV5-1 and J is TRBJ2-5, with 10 bases matching TRBD1. This CDR3 is 16 amino acids long. The germline CDR1 and CDR2 sequences are SGHRS and YFSETQ. The junction had 9 bases not matched to a gene; V was cut back by 2 bases and J by 5 bases. Complete variable domain (other parts from reference TRBV5-1 and TRBJ2-5): KAGVTQTPRYLIKTRGQQVTLSCSPISGHRSVSWYQQTPGQGLQFLFEYFSETQRNKGNFPGRFSGRQFSNSRSEMNVSTLELGDSALYLCASSFAGQGGFETQYFGPGTRLLVL.

This clone was counted once. The chain is built from TRBV5-5 and TRBJ1-5; no firm D call. This CDR3 comprises 14 residues. The V end lost 0 bases, the J end lost 1 base, and 5 bases lay between the germline ends. Germline V CDR1 and CDR2: SGHKS, YYEKEE (reference sequence). This chain's CDR3 is CASSLAGSNQPQHF. For the CDR3, the DNA is TGTGCCAGCAGCTTGGCCGGGAGCAATCAGCCCCAGCATTTT.

V is TRBV27 and J is TRBJ2-7, with D perhaps TRBD2 (6 bases). Germline CDR1 is MNHEY and CDR2 is SMNVEV (reference sequence). V lost 2 bases to trimming and J lost 2 bases, with 10 bases between them. The CDR3 covers 14 residues. CDR3 bases: TGTGCCAGCAGTTTAACGGGAGCCCCCTACGAGCAGTACTTC. As protein: CASSLTGAPYEQYF.

The chain recombines TRBV4-1 with TRBJ2-1; D unresolved. Deletions cut 0 bases from V and 4 bases from J, with 13 bases between. This CDR3 contains 16 residues. Germline lookup yields CDR1 MGHRA and CDR2 YSYEKL. CDR3 in DNA: TGCGCCAGCAGCCAAGACTTGGTTGGGCGTTACAATGAGCAGTTCTTC. Translating gives CASSQDLVGRYNEQFF.